The rows below give T cell receptor beta chains drawn from one sample of a study of cytomegalovirus exposure and HLA in healthy donors. Clones were sequenced by immunoSEQ multiplex PCR, and TCRdb holds only the in-frame ones, with some missing. This table holds roughly 280,000 clones, around 86% found once. The specimen was PBMCs. The receptors were gathered from a young woman in good health and CMV-seronegative. CDR3s include the opening cysteine and the closing phenylalanine or tryptophan. D genes are given only for firm matches. The size field is filled for only some rows; it gives once, few, many or a size class.

size,J,D,V,CDR3,DNA
NA,TRBJ1-1,NA,TRBV15,CATSRKYPGHGYEAFF,TGTGCCACCAGCAGAAAATATCCGGGACATGGATATGAAGCTTTCTTT
NA,TRBJ2-2,NA,TRBV10-1,CASSEGTNTGELFF,TGCGCCAGCAGTGAGGGGACAAACACCGGGGAGCTGTTTTTT
NA,TRBJ1-5,NA,TRBV5-6,CASSLDGAVEPQHF,TGTGCCAGCAGCTTGGATGGGGCAGTAGAGCCCCAGCATTTT
once,TRBJ2-6,NA,TRBV6-5,CASSYLLSGANVLTF,TGTGCCAGCAGTTACTTACTCTCTGGGGCCAACGTCCTGACTTTC
NA,TRBJ1-2,TRBD1,TRBV5-8,CASSLVAQGGGYTF,TGTGCCAGCAGCTTGGTTGCGCAGGGGGGAGGCTACACCTTC
NA,TRBJ1-2,NA,TRBV6-5,CASSKGVNGYTF,TGTGCCAGCAGTAAAGGGGTAAATGGCTACACCTTC
NA,TRBJ1-3,TRBD1,TRBV4-1,CASSHGQARGWSGNTIYF,TGCGCCAGCAGCCATGGACAGGCCAGGGGATGGTCTGGAAACACCATATATTTT
NA,TRBJ1-1,TRBD1,TRBV4-2,CASSQEGTGGVGNTEAFF,TGTGCCAGCAGCCAAGAAGGGACAGGGGGTGTGGGGAACACTGAAGCTTTCTTT
few,TRBJ1-4,NA,TRBV7-2,CASSFYHTGEKLFF,TGTGCCAGCAGCTTCTACCACACAGGTGAAAAACTGTTTTTT
once,TRBJ2-7,TRBD1,TRBV29-1,CSVLRGTGSNEQYF,TGCAGCGTTCTCCGGGGGACAGGGAGCAACGAGCAGTACTTC
NA,TRBJ2-7,NA,TRBV5-1,CASSSTGTEQYF,TGCGCCAGCAGCTCCACAGGTACGGAGCAGTACTTC
NA,TRBJ1-5,NA,TRBV6-5,CASSYRELQPQHF,TGTGCCAGCAGTTACCGGGAGCTCCAGCCCCAGCATTTT
NA,TRBJ1-1,NA,TRBV18,CASSPPGHSNTEAFF,TGTGCCAGCTCACCCCCGGGACATTCGAACACTGAAGCTTTCTTT
NA,TRBJ2-4,NA,TRBV6-5,CASSYSRLGQNIQYF,TGTGCCAGCAGTTACTCGCGACTGGGTCAAAACATTCAGTACTTC
NA,TRBJ1-5,TRBD1,TRBV19,CASSITQGAGDQPQHF,TGTGCCAGTAGTATTACTCAGGGGGCGGGAGATCAGCCCCAGCATTTT
NA,TRBJ1-3,TRBD1,TRBV6-5,CASSWDSFSGNTIYF,TGTGCCAGCAGCTGGGACAGCTTCTCTGGAAACACCATATATTTT
NA,TRBJ2-1,TRBD2,TRBV2,CASSGPGTRDYNEQFF,TGTGCCAGCAGTGGTCCCGGGACTAGGGACTACAATGAGCAGTTCTTC
NA,TRBJ1-2,TRBD1,TRBV28,CASSTGTGRDYGYTF,TGTGCCAGCAGTACAGGGACAGGAAGAGACTATGGCTACACCTTC
NA,TRBJ1-1,NA,TRBV30,CAWSPRGGTEAFF,TGTGCCTGGAGTCCCAGGGGTGGGACTGAAGCTTTCTTT
NA,TRBJ1-5,TRBD1,TRBV18,CASSRDRDQPQHF,TGTGCCAGCTCCCGCGACAGGGATCAGCCCCAGCATTTT
NA,TRBJ2-7,TRBD1,TRBV30,CAWTSTGTPEQYF,TGTGCCTGGACTTCGACAGGGACCCCCGAGCAGTACTTC
few,TRBJ2-7,TRBD2,TRBV7-2,CASSLGLALYEQYF,TGTGCCAGCAGCTTAGGACTAGCGCTATACGAGCAGTACTTC
few,TRBJ2-7,TRBD1,TRBV28,CASSLSGQGASEQYF,TGTGCCAGCAGCCTTTCTGGACAGGGGGCCAGCGAGCAGTACTTC
NA,TRBJ2-5,NA,TRBV10-2,CASSDYREGETQYF,TGCGCCAGCAGTGACTACAGGGAGGGAGAGACCCAGTACTTC
NA,TRBJ2-7,TRBD2,TRBV9,CASSLSGTGYEQYF,TGTGCCAGCAGCTTAAGCGGGACCGGCTACGAGCAGTACTTC
NA,TRBJ1-1,TRBD1,TRBV6-5,CASSYGQGVTEAFF,TGTGCCAGCAGTTACGGACAGGGGGTAACTGAAGCTTTCTTT
NA,TRBJ2-1,TRBD2,TRBV27,CASSWTSGAEQFF,TGTGCCAGCAGTTGGACTAGCGGAGCTGAGCAGTTCTTC
NA,TRBJ2-3,TRBD2,TRBV29-1,CSVAGLAGITDTQYF,TGCAGCGTCGCTGGACTAGCGGGAATCACAGATACGCAGTATTTT
NA,TRBJ1-3,TRBD1,TRBV30,CAWSVSGTGGLRNTIYF,TGTGCCTGGAGTGTGTCCGGGACAGGGGGACTTAGAAACACCATATATTTT
NA,TRBJ2-7,NA,TRBV7-9,CASSPGIDFEQYF,TGTGCCAGCAGCCCCGGGATCGACTTCGAGCAGTACTTC
once,TRBJ1-2,TRBD1,TRBV15,CATSRGQGDYGYTF,TGTGCCACCAGCAGAGGACAGGGTGACTATGGCTACACCTTC
NA,TRBJ2-7,NA,TRBV7-9,CASSSDLHEQYF,TGTGCCAGCAGCTCGGACTTACACGAGCAGTACTTC
once,TRBJ1-4,NA,TRBV28,CASSLGQFNEKLFF,TGTGCCAGCAGTCTCGGACAGTTTAATGAAAAACTGTTTTTT
NA,TRBJ1-5,NA,TRBV30,CAWTVGDGGSQPQHF,TGTGCCTGGACGGTAGGGGACGGAGGGAGTCAGCCCCAGCATTTT
NA,TRBJ1-5,NA,TRBV27,CASSLSAGTNAEYSNQPQHF,TGTGCCAGCAGTTTATCGGCCGGGACAAATGCAGAGTATAGCAATCAGCCCCAGCATTTT
NA,TRBJ2-1,NA,TRBV7-2,CASKLSAGPILYNEQFF,TGTGCCAGCAAGCTTTCGGCGGGGCCCATCCTATACAATGAGCAGTTCTTC
NA,TRBJ2-3,TRBD2,TRBV5-1,CASSPSGRETDTQYF,TGCGCCAGCAGCCCTAGCGGGAGGGAGACAGATACGCAGTATTTT
NA,TRBJ2-7,TRBD2,TRBV7-9,CASSPRLAGGPHEQYF,TGTGCCAGCAGCCCCCGACTAGCGGGAGGGCCCCACGAGCAGTACTTC
NA,TRBJ2-1,TRBD1,TRBV27,CASSPIRTGRNEQFF,TGTGCCAGCAGCCCGATCAGGACAGGGAGAAATGAGCAGTTCTTC
NA,TRBJ1-4,TRBD1,TRBV2,CASSPQGQEEKLFF,TGTGCCAGCAGTCCACAGGGGCAGGAAGAAAAACTGTTTTTT
NA,TRBJ2-7,TRBD2,TRBV18,CASSPLAGFYEQYF,TGTGCCAGCTCACCACTAGCGGGATTTTACGAGCAGTACTTC
NA,TRBJ1-1,NA,TRBV28,CASSMNTEAFF,TGTGCCAGCAGCATGAACACTGAAGCTTTCTTT
few,TRBJ1-2,NA,TRBV2,CASNSKGGEQYGYTF,TGTGCCAGCAATTCAAAGGGAGGGGAACAGTATGGCTACACCTTC
NA,TRBJ1-2,TRBD1,TRBV5-1,CASSATGQAYGYTF,TGCGCCAGCAGCGCAACCGGACAGGCCTATGGCTACACCTTC
few,TRBJ1-5,NA,TRBV19,CASSITIQGNQPQHF,TGTGCCAGTAGTATTACGATCCAGGGCAATCAGCCCCAGCATTTT
NA,TRBJ2-6,TRBD1,TRBV19,CASSVSGTGGSGANVLTF,TGTGCCAGTAGTGTATCCGGGACAGGGGGTTCTGGGGCCAACGTCCTGACTTTC
NA,TRBJ1-5,NA,TRBV7-8,CASSRTVNQPQHF,TGTGCCAGCAGCCGGACAGTCAATCAGCCCCAGCATTTT
few,TRBJ1-5,NA,TRBV6-1,CASSEVSRGQPQHF,TGTGCCAGCAGTGAAGTATCCAGGGGCCAGCCCCAGCATTTT
few,TRBJ2-7,NA,TRBV10-3,CAISEGLPEQYF,TGTGCCATCAGTGAGGGGCTGCCGGAGCAGTACTTC